This T cell receptor beta chain stems from a study of neurological immune-mediated disorders. Whole-study findings and limits: Because no CDR3 amino acid sequences were shared across subjects by expanded clones, private repertoires were suggested in all groups. Patients with HTLV-1-associated myelopathy showed the most TCR clonal expansion. Those with multiple sclerosis showed the least, falling below healthy controls. When repertoires were grouped phylogenetically, those of 18 of 34 multiple sclerosis patients fell into one related-CDR3 cluster, a possible signature.

Germline V gene data show CDR1 as SGHRS and CDR2 as YFSETQ. The CDR3 totals 15 residues. The V and J ends lost 4 bases and 7 bases respectively, with 18 bases between them. TCRdb passed the 5' RACE reads through MiXCR, listing each CDR3 protein once. The profile covers 42,000 or so distinct CDR3 sequences, with roughly 2.5% appearing a single time and less than 15% taken by the ten largest. Many counts were recorded for this clonotype. The antigen is undetermined. The source material was PBMCs. The sequence was collected from a man aged 25-45 years with multiple sclerosis. The chain has TRBV5-1 and TRBJ2-1, with a tentative D call TRBD1 (6 bases). This chain's CDR3 is CASSRLRGDENEQFF. Here the CDR3 DNA reads TGCGCCAGCAGCAGACTCAGGGGCGACGAGAATGAGCAGTTCTTC.